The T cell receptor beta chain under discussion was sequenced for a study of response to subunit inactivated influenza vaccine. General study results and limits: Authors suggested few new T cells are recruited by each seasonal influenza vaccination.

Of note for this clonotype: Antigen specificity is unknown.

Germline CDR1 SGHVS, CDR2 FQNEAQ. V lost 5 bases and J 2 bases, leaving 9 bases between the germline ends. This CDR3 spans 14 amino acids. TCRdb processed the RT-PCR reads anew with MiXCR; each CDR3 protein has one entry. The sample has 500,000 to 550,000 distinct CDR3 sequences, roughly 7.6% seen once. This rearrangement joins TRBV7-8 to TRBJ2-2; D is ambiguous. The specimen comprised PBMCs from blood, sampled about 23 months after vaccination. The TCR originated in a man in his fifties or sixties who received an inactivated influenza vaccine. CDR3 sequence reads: CASSRLTNTGELFF. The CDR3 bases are TGTGCCAGCAGCAGACTTACCAACACCGGGGAGCTGTTTTTT.